Sequencing of this TCR beta chain was carried out in a study of blood T cell repertoires in COVID-19. The CDR3 consists of 14 residues. Germline CDR1 is SGHDT and CDR2 is YYEEEE. V was cut by 3 bases and J by 6 bases, with 12 bases left in between. Original processing methods: Estimation of nucleated cell counts relied on the amplification of reference gene primers. The data were produced by immunoSEQ multiplex PCR, yet TCRdb's version contains in-frame clones alone and is incomplete. V, J and clone size reflect that table, while D and trimming were determined from the DNA. This sample has 70,000 to 90,000 clones; around 80% occur once, and the top ten carry around 1.3%.

The receptor comes from a woman older than 75 with acute or convalescent COVID-19. The sequenced sample was peripheral blood. The V gene is TRBV5-6, the J gene TRBJ1-4; D possibly corresponds to TRBD1 (5 bases). CDR3 sequence (DNA): TGTGCCAGCAGCTCCAGCCCGGGGGATGAAAAACTGTTTTTT. Translation: CASSSSPGDEKLFF.